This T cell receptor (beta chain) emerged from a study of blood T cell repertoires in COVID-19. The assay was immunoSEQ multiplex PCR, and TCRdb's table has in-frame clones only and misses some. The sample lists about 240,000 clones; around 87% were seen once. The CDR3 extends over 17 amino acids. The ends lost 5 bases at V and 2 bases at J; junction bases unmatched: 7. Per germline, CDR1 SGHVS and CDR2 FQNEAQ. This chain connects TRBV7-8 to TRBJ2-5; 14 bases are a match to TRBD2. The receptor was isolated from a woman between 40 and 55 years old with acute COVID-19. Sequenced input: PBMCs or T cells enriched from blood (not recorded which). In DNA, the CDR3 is TGTGCCAGCAGCCGTATGACTAGCGGGAGGGTTCAAGAGACCCAGTACTTC. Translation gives CASSRMTSGRVQETQYF.